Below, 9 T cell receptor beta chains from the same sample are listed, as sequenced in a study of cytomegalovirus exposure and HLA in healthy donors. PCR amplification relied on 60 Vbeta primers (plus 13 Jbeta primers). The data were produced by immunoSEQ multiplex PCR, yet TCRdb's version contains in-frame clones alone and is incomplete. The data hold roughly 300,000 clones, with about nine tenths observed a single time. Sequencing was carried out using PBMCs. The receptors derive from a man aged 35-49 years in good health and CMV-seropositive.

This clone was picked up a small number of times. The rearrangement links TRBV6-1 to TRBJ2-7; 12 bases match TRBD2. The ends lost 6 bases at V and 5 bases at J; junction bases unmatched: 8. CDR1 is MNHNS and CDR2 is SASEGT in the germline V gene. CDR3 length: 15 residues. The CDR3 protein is CASSPTSGRLHEQYF. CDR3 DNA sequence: TGTGCCAGCAGCCCTACTAGCGGGAGGCTCCACGAGCAGTACTTC.

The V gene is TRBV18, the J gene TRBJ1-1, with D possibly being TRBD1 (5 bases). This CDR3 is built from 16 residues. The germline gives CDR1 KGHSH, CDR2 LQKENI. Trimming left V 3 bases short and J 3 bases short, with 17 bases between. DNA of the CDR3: TGTGCCAGCTCACCTCCCAGGACAAGAAGTTACACTGAAGCTTTCTTT. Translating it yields CASSPPRTRSYTEAFF.

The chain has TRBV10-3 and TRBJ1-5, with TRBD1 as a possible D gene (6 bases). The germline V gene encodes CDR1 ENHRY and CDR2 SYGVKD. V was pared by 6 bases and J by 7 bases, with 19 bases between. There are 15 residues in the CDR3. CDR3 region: CAISERPGGGQPQHF. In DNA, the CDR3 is TGTGCCATCAGCGAGCGGCCTGGGGGGGGCCAGCCCCAGCATTTT.

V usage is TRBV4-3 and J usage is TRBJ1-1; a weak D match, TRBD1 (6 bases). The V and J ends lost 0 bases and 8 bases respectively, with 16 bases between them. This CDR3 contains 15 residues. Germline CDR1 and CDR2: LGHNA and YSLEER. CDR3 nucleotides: TGCGCCAGCAGCCAAGATAGGCGGGGGGCGGTCGAAGCTTTCTTT. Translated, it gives CASSQDRRGAVEAFF.

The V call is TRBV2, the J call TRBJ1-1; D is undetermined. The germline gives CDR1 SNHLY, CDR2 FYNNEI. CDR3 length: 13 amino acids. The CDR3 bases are TGTGCGGGAGGGCACGGAATAAACACTGAAGCTTTCTTT. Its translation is CAGGHGINTEAFF.

CDR3 in amino acids: CASSHGTGGPETQYF. CDR3 DNA sequence: TGTGCCAGCAGCCACGGGACAGGGGGCCCAGAGACCCAGTACTTC. The chain joins TRBV7-9 to TRBJ2-5; 12 nucleotides agree with TRBD1. This CDR3 is 15 amino acids long. The V segment lost 5 bases and the J segment 4 bases; nucleotides outside the gene matches: 5. Germline-derived CDR1 and CDR2 are SEHNR and FQNEAQ (reference sequence).

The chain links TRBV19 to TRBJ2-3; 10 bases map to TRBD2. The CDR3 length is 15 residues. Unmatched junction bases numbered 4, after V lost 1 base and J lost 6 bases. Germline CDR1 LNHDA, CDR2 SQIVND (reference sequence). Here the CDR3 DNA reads TGTGCCAGTAGTATAGCTAGCGGGAGAATCGATACGCAGTATTTT. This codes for CASSIASGRIDTQYF.

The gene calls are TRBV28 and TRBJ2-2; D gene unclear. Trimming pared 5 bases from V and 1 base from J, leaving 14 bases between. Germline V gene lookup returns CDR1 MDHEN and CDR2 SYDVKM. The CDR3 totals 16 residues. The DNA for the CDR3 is TGTGCCAGCAGTAGCCTCTACACAGAGAACACCGGGGAGCTGTTTTTT. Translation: CASSSLYTENTGELFF.

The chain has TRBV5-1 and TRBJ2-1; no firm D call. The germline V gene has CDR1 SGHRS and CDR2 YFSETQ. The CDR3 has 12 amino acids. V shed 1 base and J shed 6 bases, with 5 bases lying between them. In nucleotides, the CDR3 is TGCGCCAGCAGCTTGCAGATCAATGAGCAGTTCTTC. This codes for CASSLQINEQFF.